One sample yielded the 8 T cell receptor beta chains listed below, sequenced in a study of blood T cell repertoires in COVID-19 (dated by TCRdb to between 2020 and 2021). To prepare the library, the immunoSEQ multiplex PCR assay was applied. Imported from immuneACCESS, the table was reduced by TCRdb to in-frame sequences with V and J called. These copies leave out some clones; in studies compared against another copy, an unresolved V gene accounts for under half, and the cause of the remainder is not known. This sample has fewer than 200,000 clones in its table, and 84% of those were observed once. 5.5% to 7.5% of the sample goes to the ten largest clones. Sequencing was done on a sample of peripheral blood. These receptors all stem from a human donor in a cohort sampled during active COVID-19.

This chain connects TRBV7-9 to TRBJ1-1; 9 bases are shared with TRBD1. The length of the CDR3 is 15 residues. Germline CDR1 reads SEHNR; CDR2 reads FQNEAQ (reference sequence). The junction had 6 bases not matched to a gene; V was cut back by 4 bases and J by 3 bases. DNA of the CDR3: TGTGCCAGCAGCTATCATAGGACAGGGGACACTGAAGCTTTCTTT. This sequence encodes CASSYHRTGDTEAFF. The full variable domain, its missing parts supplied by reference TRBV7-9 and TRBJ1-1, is DTGVSQNPRHKITKRGQNVTFRCDPISEHNRLYWYRQTLGQGPEFLTYFQNEAQLEKSRLLSDRFSAERPKGSFSTLEIQRTEQGDSAMYLCASSYHRTGDTEAFFGQGTRLTVV.

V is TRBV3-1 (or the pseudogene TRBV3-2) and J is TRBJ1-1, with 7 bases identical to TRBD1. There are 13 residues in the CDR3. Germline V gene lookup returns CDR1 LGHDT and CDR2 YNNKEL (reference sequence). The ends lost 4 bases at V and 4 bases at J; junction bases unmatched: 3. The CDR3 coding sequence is TGTGCCAGCAGCCCCGGGACAGCCACTGAAGCTTTCTTT. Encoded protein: CASSPGTATEAFF.

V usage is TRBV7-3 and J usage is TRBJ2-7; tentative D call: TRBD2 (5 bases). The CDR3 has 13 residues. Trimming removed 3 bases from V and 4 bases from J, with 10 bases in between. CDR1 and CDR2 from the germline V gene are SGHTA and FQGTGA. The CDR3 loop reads CASSLISGYEQYF. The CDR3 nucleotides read TGTGCCAGCAGCTTGATTTCGGGGTACGAGCAGTACTTC.

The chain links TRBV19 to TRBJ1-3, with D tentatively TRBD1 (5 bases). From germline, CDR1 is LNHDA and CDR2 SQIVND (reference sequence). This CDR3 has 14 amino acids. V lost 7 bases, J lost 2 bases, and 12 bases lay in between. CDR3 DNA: TGTGCCAGTACCACAGGTTCCACTGGAAACACCATATATTTT. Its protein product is CASTTGSTGNTIYF. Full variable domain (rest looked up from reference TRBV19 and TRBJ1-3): DGGITQSPKYLFRKEGQNVTLSCEQNLNHDAMYWYRQDPGQGLRLIYYSQIVNDFQKGDIAEGYSVSREKKESFPLTVTSAQKNPTAFYLCASTTGSTGNTIYFGEGSWLTVV.

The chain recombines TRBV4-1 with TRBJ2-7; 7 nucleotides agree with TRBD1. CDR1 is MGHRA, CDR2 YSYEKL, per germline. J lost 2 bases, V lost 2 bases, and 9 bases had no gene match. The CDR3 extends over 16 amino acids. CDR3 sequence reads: CASSQTPGQRAYEQYF. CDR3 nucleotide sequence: TGCGCCAGCAGCCAAACCCCGGGACAGCGCGCCTACGAGCAGTACTTC.

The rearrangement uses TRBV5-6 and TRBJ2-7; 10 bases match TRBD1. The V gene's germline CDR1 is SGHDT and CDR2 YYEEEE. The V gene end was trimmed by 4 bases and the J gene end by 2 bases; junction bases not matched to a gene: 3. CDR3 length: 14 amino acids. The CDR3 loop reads CASSPDRGPYEQYF. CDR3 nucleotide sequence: TGTGCCAGCAGCCCCGACAGGGGGCCCTACGAGCAGTACTTC.

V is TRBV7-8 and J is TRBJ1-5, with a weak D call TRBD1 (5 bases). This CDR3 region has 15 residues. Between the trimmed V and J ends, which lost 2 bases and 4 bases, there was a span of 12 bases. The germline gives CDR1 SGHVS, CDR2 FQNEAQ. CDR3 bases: TGTGCCAGCAGCTTAACGGACATTCGGAATCAGCCCCAGCATTTT. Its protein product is CASSLTDIRNQPQHF.

The DNA for the CDR3 is TGCAGCGTTGAAGGGGCGGGAGAAAAACTGTTTTTT. Its protein is CSVEGAGEKLFF. This sequence joins TRBV29-1 and TRBJ1-4; D ambiguous. Germline V CDR1 and CDR2: SQVTM, ANQGSEA. V lost 1 base and J 8 bases, leaving 8 bases between the germline ends. The CDR3 runs 12 residues.